Shown below are 27 T cell receptor beta chains from a single sample sequenced in a study of Ad26.COV2.S vaccination and SARS-CoV-2 variants. As to treatment: some 19 received Ad26.COV2.S at low or high dose, single or two shots; 5 received placebo; per-sample allocation not given. Vaccine and placebo recipients were sampled on day 63 after the first injection. Method: immunoSEQ multiplex PCR; TCRdb's copy keeps in-frame clones and lacks some. Here the sample spans under 500,000 clones, 92% being singletons. The specimen was peripheral blood, collected in a trial of Ad26.COV2.S vaccine versus placebo. Receptors originate from a person between 18 and 65 years old who received the Ad26.COV2.S COVID-19 vaccine or a placebo.

Turning to this clone: The same CDR3 also results from other DNA sequences found in this sample. The chain recombines TRBV4-3 with TRBJ1-1; TRBD1 is a possible D gene (6 bases). CDR1 is LGHNA, CDR2 YSLEER, per germline. This CDR3 spans 14 amino acids. Trimming shortened V by 4 bases and J by 0 bases, and 9 bases separated the two germline ends. This CDR3 is CASSPRGLNTEAFF. The CDR3 region has the DNA TGCGCCAGCAGCCCCCGGGGGCTGAACACTGAAGCTTTCTTT.

This chain connects TRBV5-1 to TRBJ2-1, with TRBD2 matching over 7 bases. The junction had 10 bases not matched to a gene; V was cut back by 1 base and J by 6 bases. CDR1 is SGHRS, CDR2 YFSETQ, per germline. CDR3 size: 16 residues. CDR3 residues: CASSLWVAGPGNEQFF. CDR3 DNA sequence: TGCGCCAGCAGCTTGTGGGTAGCGGGCCCGGGCAATGAGCAGTTCTTC.

The chain is built from TRBV19 and TRBJ1-5; a possible D gene is TRBD1 (6 bases). The CDR3 length is 15 residues. The germline V gene encodes CDR1 LNHDA and CDR2 SQIVND (reference sequence). With 8 bases removed from V and 4 bases from J, the gap between germline ends came to 18 bases. The CDR3 protein is CASWAGTGWNQPQHF. The CDR3 DNA reads TGTGCCAGTTGGGCGGGCACAGGGTGGAATCAGCCCCAGCATTTT. The variable domain in full, completed from reference TRBV19 and TRBJ1-5, reads DGGITQSPKYLFRKEGQNVTLSCEQNLNHDAMYWYRQDPGQGLRLIYYSQIVNDFQKGDIAEGYSVSREKKESFPLTVTSAQKNPTAFYLCASWAGTGWNQPQHFGDGTRLSIL.

The chain employs TRBV4-1 and TRBJ2-2; maybe TRBD1 (5 bases). The CDR3 runs 16 residues. CDR1 MGHRA and CDR2 YSYEKL come from the germline V gene. Trimming stripped 1 base from V and 5 bases from J, with 14 bases between. The CDR3 DNA reads as TGCGCCAGCAGCCAAGTGGACATGGGCGTAACCGGGGAGCTGTTTTTT. Translated, it gives CASSQVDMGVTGELFF.

The chain uses TRBV29-1 and TRBJ1-2, with TRBD1 matching over 8 bases. The CDR3 runs 14 residues. After removal of 3 bases from V and 3 bases from J, the junction contained 6 bases not matched to a gene. Germline V CDR1 and CDR2: SQVTM, ANQGSEA. The CDR3 spells CSVEAGGEDYGYTF. The CDR3 bases are TGCAGCGTTGAGGCAGGGGGCGAGGACTATGGCTACACCTTC.

The V gene is TRBV27, the J gene TRBJ2-7; TRBD2 is a possible D gene (5 bases). Trimming left V 5 bases short and J 3 bases short, with 20 bases between. The CDR3 extends over 16 amino acids. Germline V gene lookup returns CDR1 MNHEY and CDR2 SMNVEV (reference sequence). CDR3 DNA: TGTGCCAGCAGTGGTTCTTCTTGGGGAGCGTTCTACGAGCAGTACTTC. It translates to CASSGSSWGAFYEQYF.

The rearrangement uses TRBV4-1 and TRBJ2-5; a weak D match, TRBD1 (6 bases). Deletions cut 3 bases from V and 1 base from J, with 9 bases between. The CDR3 extends over 14 amino acids. Per the germline V gene, CDR1 is MGHRA and CDR2 is YSYEKL. CDR3 sequence reads: CASSHFRGQETQYF. CDR3 bases: TGCGCCAGCAGCCACTTCAGGGGCCAAGAGACCCAGTACTTC.

This clone was observed a single time. The V call is TRBV12-5, the J call TRBJ1-1; D is undetermined. In germline, CDR1 is LGHNT, CDR2 FRNRAP. The CDR3 is made up of 11 amino acids. With 1 base removed from V and 5 bases from J, the gap between germline ends came to 2 bases. DNA of the CDR3: TGTGCTAGTGGTTTGGGGACTGAAGCTTTCTTT. Protein product: CASGLGTEAFF.

J is TRBJ2-5 and V is TRBV7-2; 10 bases match TRBD1. The germline V gene encodes CDR1 SGHTA and CDR2 FQGNSA. The CDR3 runs to 15 residues. V was pared by 5 bases and J by 5 bases, with 8 bases of the junction left unmatched. CDR3 sequence: CASSLPQGQGETQYF. The CDR3 region has the DNA TGTGCCAGCAGCCTACCGCAGGGACAGGGGGAGACCCAGTACTTC.

This chain connects TRBV7-2 to TRBJ2-7, with 8 bases matching TRBD1. V lost 2 bases, J lost 1 base, and 7 bases stayed unmatched. There are 16 residues in the CDR3. Germline assignment: CDR1 SGHTA and CDR2 FQGNSA. Written as DNA, the CDR3 is TGTGCCAGCAGCTTATGGGGGCAGGGGGCATCCTACGAGCAGTACTTC. Protein product: CASSLWGQGASYEQYF.

The chain is built from TRBV2 and TRBJ2-1; D uncertain. Trimming shortened V by 9 bases and J by 2 bases, and 14 bases separated the two germline ends. The CDR3 covers 14 residues. The germline V gene has CDR1 SNHLY and CDR2 FYNNEI. The CDR3 sequence is CASRPQWAYNEQFF. CDR3 coding DNA: TGTGCCAGTAGGCCACAGTGGGCCTACAATGAGCAGTTCTTC.

The chain combines TRBV6-2 or TRBV6-3 with TRBJ2-1; D gene ambiguous. The CDR3 covers 16 residues. The V end was cut by 6 bases, the J end by 0 bases, with 15 bases between. Germline V gene data show CDR1 as MNHEY and CDR2 as SVGEGT. The CDR3 DNA is TGTGCCAGCAGCCCTGGCGAAGCGAGCTCCTACAATGAGCAGTTCTTC. This encodes CASSPGEASSYNEQFF.

This sequence joins TRBV5-1 and TRBJ2-7; D perhaps matches TRBD1 (7 bases). This CDR3 is 17 amino acids long. Trimming removed 1 base at V and 4 bases at J, with 21 bases between. Germline CDR1 SGHRS, CDR2 YFSETQ. Here the CDR3 reads CASSLLPSGRGVYEQYF. CDR3 nucleotide sequence: TGCGCCAGCAGCTTGTTACCCTCTGGCAGGGGGGTATACGAGCAGTACTTC.

The chain couples TRBV5-1 to TRBJ1-2; perhaps TRBD1 as D (6 bases). The V end lost 2 bases, the J end lost 5 bases, and 10 bases lay between the germline ends. Germline V gene sequence: CDR1 SGHRS, CDR2 YFSETQ. There are 13 residues in the CDR3. The CDR3 spells CASSLGGSYGYTF. CDR3 in DNA: TGCGCCAGCAGCTTAGGGGGTTCGTATGGCTACACCTTC.

The gene calls are TRBV21-1 and TRBJ2-7; the D call of TRBD1 is as the table states it, not checked on the DNA. TRBV21-1 is noted as a pseudogene. The CDR3 is 19 amino acids. The CDR3 loop reads CASSNTGVGQGLSSYEQYF. The CDR3 DNA is TGTGCCAGCAGCAATACAGGTGTGGGCCAGGGATTAAGCTCCTACGAGCAGTACTTC.

With regard to this clone: Different DNA sequences within this sample yield the same CDR3. The V and J genes are TRBV3-1 (or the pseudogene TRBV3-2) and TRBJ1-3; D perhaps matches TRBD1 (5 bases). V dropped 3 bases and J dropped 3 bases, with 15 bases sitting between them. This CDR3 contains 16 residues. Germline V CDR1 and CDR2: LGHDT, YNNKEL (reference sequence). The CDR3 coding sequence is TGTGCCAGCAGCCACCCTCAGGGAGCTGATGGAAACACCATATATTTT. As protein: CASSHPQGADGNTIYF.

J is TRBJ2-7 and V is TRBV18; TRBD2 aligns across 7 bases. The CDR3 contains 14 residues. V lost 2 bases and J lost 6; bases outside the gene matches: 7. CDR1 is KGHSH and CDR2 is LQKENI in the germline V gene. CDR3 coding DNA: TGTGCCAGCTCACCAAACGGGGGGAGTCCCGAGCAGTACTTC. Translating it yields CASSPNGGSPEQYF.

In DNA, the CDR3 is TGTGCCAGCAGCGTAGAGGTGACGCTCGGCACTGAAGCTTTCTTT. Translated, it gives CASSVEVTLGTEAFF. The chain recombines TRBV9 with TRBJ1-1, with D uncertain. This CDR3 spans 15 amino acids. Germline loops: CDR1 SGDLS, CDR2 YYNGEE. Trimming removed 0 bases at V and 4 bases at J, with 13 bases between. The full variable domain, rest sourced from reference TRBV9 and TRBJ1-1, is DSGVTQTPKHLITATGQRVTLRCSPRSGDLSVYWYQQSLDQGLQFLIQYYNGEERAKGNILERFSAQQFPDLHSELNLSSLELGDSALYFCASSVEVTLGTEAFFGQGTRLTVV.

Points on this clone: Other DNA sequences from this sample encode an identical CDR3 as well. The chain couples TRBV18 to TRBJ1-2; 9 bases are shared with TRBD1. The ends lost 2 bases at V and 5 bases at J; junction bases unmatched: 0. The CDR3 has 13 amino acids. Germline V gene lookup returns CDR1 KGHSH and CDR2 LQKENI. CDR3 DNA sequence: TGTGCCAGCTCACCAGACAGGGGGTATGGCTACACCTTC. Its protein product is CASSPDRGYGYTF. Full variable domain (outside the CDR3, taken from reference TRBV18 and TRBJ1-2): NAGVMQNPRHLVRRRGQEARLRCSPMKGHSHVYWYRQLPEEGLKFMVYLQKENIIDESGMPKERFSAEFPKEGPSILRIQQVVRGDSAAYFCASSPDRGYGYTFGSGTRLTVV.

The chain uses TRBV6-2 or TRBV6-3 and TRBJ2-7; D gene unclear. V was shortened by 2 bases and J by 5 bases, with 22 bases between the two germline ends. The V gene's germline CDR1 is MNHEY and CDR2 SVGEGT. The CDR3 loop spans 17 amino acids. In DNA form, the CDR3 reads TGTGCCAGCAGTTACATCGGTTGGAACAGCCGGTCCAACGAGCAGTACTTC. As protein: CASSYIGWNSRSNEQYF.

This chain joins TRBV5-5 and TRBJ1-2; 9 bases map to TRBD1. Per germline, CDR1 SGHKS and CDR2 YYEKEE (reference sequence). This CDR3 contains 16 residues. Trimming removed 4 bases from V and 6 bases from J; junction bases left unmatched: 13. The CDR3 region has the DNA TGTGCCAGCAGCGAACCTCGCCCCGACAGGGGGAATGGCTACACCTTC. Translating it yields CASSEPRPDRGNGYTF.

The V gene is TRBV4-3, the J gene TRBJ1-6; 8 positions match TRBD1. The V and J ends lost 1 base and 7 bases, in that order; junction bases with no gene match: 12. Germline V lookup: CDR1 LGHNA, CDR2 YSLEER. This CDR3 spans 18 amino acids. The CDR3 here is CASSQVFLDRGGNSPLHF. CDR3 coding DNA: TGCGCCAGCAGCCAAGTTTTCCTCGACAGGGGCGGCAATTCACCCCTCCACTTT.

The gene calls are TRBV18 and TRBJ1-2, with unresolved D. Trimming removed 2 bases at V and 1 base at J, with 8 bases between. Germline V gene data show CDR1 as KGHSH and CDR2 as LQKENI. The CDR3 has 14 amino acids. The chain's CDR3 is CASSPVRDNYGYTF. CDR3 nucleotide sequence: TGTGCCAGCTCACCAGTCCGAGATAACTATGGCTACACCTTC.

The gene calls are TRBV10-1 and TRBJ2-1; D unresolved. Trimming stripped 2 bases from V and 9 bases from J, with 5 bases between. The CDR3 has 11 residues. Germline V gene sequence: CDR1 WNHNN, CDR2 SYGVQD (reference sequence). The CDR3 sequence: CASSEGPEQFF. CDR3 coding DNA: TGCGCCAGCAGTGAGGGACCTGAGCAGTTCTTC.

The rearrangement links TRBV19 to TRBJ2-2; 7 bases line up with TRBD1. Germline V lookup: CDR1 LNHDA, CDR2 SQIVND (reference sequence). The CDR3 is 15 residues long. V trimming: 5 bases; J trimming: 5 bases; junction bases outside the gene matches: 8. The CDR3, as DNA: TGTGCCAGTAGTCAGCTAGACAGGGAAACCGGGGAGCTGTTTTTT. Its translation is CASSQLDRETGELFF.

The V and J genes are TRBV30 and TRBJ2-2; the D gene is possibly TRBD1 (7 bases). This CDR3 is built from 18 residues. V lost 2 bases and J 5 bases, leaving 24 bases between the germline ends. Germline CDR1 is GTSNPN and CDR2 is SVGIG (reference sequence). CDR3 DNA sequence: TGTGCCTGGAGTTCACGGGGGAGTCAGGGGGATCGTACCGGGGAGCTGTTTTTT. Encoded protein: CAWSSRGSQGDRTGELFF.

This clone was recorded only once. This rearrangement joins TRBV5-6 to TRBJ1-2; maybe TRBD1 (5 bases). Trimming took 4 bases from V and 4 from J, leaving 14 bases between them. The germline V gene has CDR1 SGHDT and CDR2 YYEEEE. The CDR3 has 14 residues. The CDR3 reads CASSPLPGLYGYTF. The CDR3 DNA follows: TGTGCCAGCAGCCCGTTACCAGGGCTCTATGGCTACACCTTC. Together with reference TRBV5-6 and TRBJ1-2, the CDR3 gives the full variable domain: DAGVTQSPTHLIKTRGQQVTLRCSPKSGHDTVSWYQQALGQGPQFIFQYYEEEERQRGNFPDRFSGHQFPNYSSELNVNALLLGDSALYLCASSPLPGLYGYTFGSGTRLTVV.